This T cell receptor (beta chain) was recorded in a study of blood T cells in healthy people across ages. Study-wide results and caveats: A strong correlation between TCR beta diversity and naive T cell percentage was seen. More naive CD4+ cells and higher diversity were found in long-lived than in aged donors. In the absence of known donor CMV status, changes in expanded clonotypes were possibly confounded.

Each sample gave at least 6.5 million isolated PBMCs. Primers used in a second PCR of about 6 to 11 cycles were a sample-barcoded 5' primer and a J-beta primer mix. TCRdb used MiXCR to reprocess the 5' RACE reads, holding one entry per CDR3 protein. The data contain approximately 690,000 distinct CDR3 sequences, around 43% of them singletons. V lost 3 bases to trimming and J lost 3 bases, with 8 bases between them. Per the germline V gene, CDR1 is SGHVS and CDR2 is FQNEAQ. The CDR3 spans 14 residues. In this sample, this clonotype turned up many times. Its specificity is not known. The clonotype comes from a man at least 80 years old in good health. This chain uses TRBV7-8 with TRBJ2-2; D ambiguous. Sequencing was done on a sample of blood. The CDR3 region has the DNA TGTGCCAGCAGCTTCGCGGAGTACACCGGGGAGCTGTTTTTT. This gives the protein CASSFAEYTGELFF. Full variable domain (remainder filled in from reference TRBV7-8 and TRBJ2-2): GAGVSQSPRYKVAKRGQDVALRCDPISGHVSLFWYQQALGQGPEFLTYFQNEAQLDKSGLPSDRFFAERPEGSVSTLKIQRTQQEDSAVYLCASSFAEYTGELFFGEGSRLTVL.